Following are 30 T cell receptor beta chains from one sample sequenced in a study of blood T cells in healthy people across ages. Using a J-beta primer mix together with a sample-barcoded 5' primer, a second PCR was run for about 6 to 11 cycles. TCRdb analysed the 5' RACE reads with MiXCR anew, one entry per CDR3 protein. The data hold roughly 800,000 distinct CDR3 sequences, with roughly 60% observed a single time. Sequencing input: blood. The receptor set was obtained from a man aged 25 to 40 in good health.

V and J are TRBV4-3 and TRBJ2-5, with no clear D. Germline lookup yields CDR1 LGHNA and CDR2 YSLEER. V shed 1 base and J shed 7 bases, with 13 bases lying between them. The CDR3 length is 14 residues. The CDR3 reads CASSQGRSRGTQYF. The CDR3 DNA reads TGCGCCAGCAGCCAAGGACGATCTCGAGGGACCCAGTACTTC.

The V call is TRBV5-1, the J call TRBJ2-1; a possible D gene is TRBD2 (5 bases). This CDR3 comprises 16 residues. The V and J ends lost 2 bases and 1 base respectively, with 13 bases between them. CDR1 is SGHRS and CDR2 is YFSETQ in the germline V gene. The CDR3 DNA reads TGCGCCAGCAGCTTTTTTAGCGTCGGATCCTACAATGAGCAGTTCTTC. This translates into CASSFFSVGSYNEQFF.

This clonotype has just a few counts. This sequence joins TRBV20-1 and TRBJ2-1; 7 positions match TRBD2. Looked up from germline, CDR1 is DFQATT and CDR2 is SNEGSKA (reference sequence). The CDR3 consists of 14 residues. With 5 bases clipped from V and 0 bases from J, the junction kept 4 bases outside the gene matches. CDR3 nucleotides: TGCAGTGCTCGACTAGCCAGCTCCTACAATGAGCAGTTCTTC. Amino acids: CSARLASSYNEQFF.

The chain combines TRBV6-2 or TRBV6-3 with TRBJ2-1; the D gene is possibly TRBD2 (5 bases). The CDR3 sequence is 15 residues long. Germline CDR1 is MNHEY and CDR2 is SVGEGT. V dropped 6 bases and J dropped 0 bases, with 12 bases sitting between them. The CDR3 loop is CASSPVAGSYNEQFF. The CDR3 DNA is TGTGCCAGCAGCCCCGTGGCGGGCTCCTACAATGAGCAGTTCTTC.

This clonotype came up a few times. The chain employs TRBV29-1 and TRBJ2-1; TRBD1 matches at 9 bases. Germline V CDR1 and CDR2: SQVTM, ANQGSEA. The CDR3 sequence is 15 residues long. With 5 bases clipped from V and 2 bases from J, the junction kept 7 bases outside the gene matches. The DNA for the CDR3 is TGCAGCGTTCCAACCGGGACAGGGCCCTACAATGAGCAGTTCTTC. Protein sequence: CSVPTGTGPYNEQFF.

The rearrangement links TRBV7-9 to TRBJ2-1; 9 bases agree with TRBD2. This CDR3 comprises 17 residues. The germline CDR1 and CDR2 sequences are SEHNR and FQNEAQ (reference sequence). V dropped 0 bases and J dropped 5; count of bases not matched to a gene: 8. CDR3 coding DNA: TGTGCCAGCAGCTTAGCGCTGGGGCGGGGGGGTGACAATGAGCAGTTCTTC. Translating it yields CASSLALGRGGDNEQFF.

This clonotype came up once. This chain uses TRBV6-5 with TRBJ1-2; 8 bases align to TRBD1. The CDR3 length is 16 residues. CDR1 is MNHEY and CDR2 is SVGAGI in the germline V gene. The junction had 9 bases not matched to a gene; V was cut back by 6 bases and J by 0 bases. The DNA for the CDR3 is TGTGCCAGCAGCCTCCAGGGGGCTTTTTCTAACTATGGCTACACCTTC. Translating it yields CASSLQGAFSNYGYTF.

In this sample, this clonotype turned up once. J is TRBJ2-1 and V is TRBV20-1; the D gene is possibly TRBD1 (6 bases). There are 15 residues in the CDR3. Per germline, CDR1 DFQATT and CDR2 SNEGSKA (reference sequence). V shed 2 bases and J shed 5 bases, with 16 bases lying between them. The CDR3 DNA reads TGCAGTGCTAGACCACCGGGTCGGACAGACAATGAGCAGTTCTTC. Translated, it gives CSARPPGRTDNEQFF.

V is TRBV5-1 and J is TRBJ2-3; maybe TRBD1 (6 bases). The V end was cut by 4 bases, the J end by 0 bases, with 15 bases between. The CDR3 consists of 16 residues. CDR1 is SGHRS, CDR2 YFSETQ, per germline. CDR3 sequence (DNA): TGCGCCAGCAGCCCGCCCCGACAGGCTAGCACAGATACGCAGTATTTT. Amino acid sequence: CASSPPRQASTDTQYF.

The genes are TRBV7-9 and TRBJ1-5; D gene unclear. The V end lost 3 bases, the J end lost 7 bases, and 7 bases lay between the germline ends. The CDR3 extends over 12 amino acids. In germline, CDR1 is SEHNR, CDR2 FQNEAQ (reference sequence). The CDR3, as DNA: TGTGCCAGCAGCTTCGTCAACCAGCCCCAGCATTTT. Protein product: CASSFVNQPQHF.

The chain joins TRBV11-2 to TRBJ2-1; possible D gene TRBD2, 5 bases. Germline V gene lookup returns CDR1 SGHAT and CDR2 FQNNGV. Trimming stripped 6 bases from V and 8 bases from J, with 20 bases between. CDR3 length: 15 amino acids. The CDR3 bases are TGTGCCAGCAGAGAGCGCGGCCTCTTGCGGGATGAGCAGTTCTTC. Translated: CASRERGLLRDEQFF.

The chain carries TRBV6-2 or TRBV6-3 and TRBJ2-3; D is unclear. Germline CDR1 and CDR2: MNHEY and SVGEGT. V lost 8 bases and J lost 4, with 16 bases in between. There are 14 residues in the CDR3. CDR3 sequence reads: CASAESIASDTQYF. CDR3 coding DNA: TGTGCCAGCGCCGAAAGTATTGCGTCAGATACGCAGTATTTT.

This rearrangement joins TRBV18 to TRBJ1-1; the D gene is possibly TRBD1 (6 bases). Germline CDR1 and CDR2: KGHSH and LQKENI. The CDR3 covers 14 residues. The ends were cut back, 0 bases at V and 4 bases at J, with 9 bases in the middle. The CDR3 nucleotides read TGTGCCAGCTCACCACCTACAGGGAGCACTGAAGCTTTCTTT. The encoded protein is CASSPPTGSTEAFF.

This clonotype came up a few times. V and J are TRBV6-2 or TRBV6-3 and TRBJ2-3; D is possibly TRBD1 or TRBD2 (6 bases each). CDR1 and CDR2 (germline): MNHEY, SVGEGT. With 6 bases removed from V and 3 bases from J, the gap between germline ends came to 22 bases. This CDR3 comprises 17 residues. The CDR3 loop is CASRTSTDRRGTDTQYF. The CDR3 DNA reads as TGTGCCAGCAGAACGTCTACCGACAGGAGGGGGACAGATACGCAGTATTTT.

This clonotype was recorded a few times. One junction end disagrees with the germline gene, perhaps due to a read error. For the CDR3, the DNA is TGTGCCAGCAGAGAAGCAGTCGGGGGCTGGGTGAACACTGAAGCTTTCTTT. The encoded protein is CASREAVGGWVNTEAFF. The rearrangement uses TRBV6-1 and TRBJ1-1; D is possibly TRBD1 (6 bases). The CDR3 loop spans 17 amino acids. Germline V CDR1 and CDR2: MNHNS, SASEGT.

The chain couples TRBV7-9 to TRBJ2-5, with a tentative D call TRBD1 (7 bases). This CDR3 has 15 residues. Germline V gene data show CDR1 as SEHNR and CDR2 as FQNEAQ (reference sequence). Trimming left V 4 bases short and J 4 bases short, with 16 bases between. This chain's CDR3 is CASSSWQGGLETQYF. For the CDR3, the DNA is TGTGCCAGCAGCTCGTGGCAGGGGGGCTTAGAGACCCAGTACTTC.

This chain uses TRBV6-6 with TRBJ1-1; D gene uncertain. Trimming took off 7 bases at V and 10 bases at J, with 13 bases between the two ends. The CDR3 loop spans 11 amino acids. The germline CDR1 and CDR2 sequences are MNHNY and SVGAGI (reference sequence). The CDR3 spells CASKTDLLAFF. In nucleotides, the CDR3 is TGTGCCAGCAAAACCGACTTACTAGCTTTCTTT.

The rearrangement uses TRBV27 and TRBJ1-5; no clear D. V was trimmed by 0 bases and J by 9 bases, leaving 9 bases between them. Germline CDR1 is MNHEY and CDR2 is SMNVEV (reference sequence). The CDR3 extends over 13 amino acids. This CDR3 is CASSLSSVTPQHF. The CDR3 nucleotides read TGTGCCAGCAGTTTATCGAGCGTTACGCCCCAGCATTTT.

The chain combines TRBV20-1 with TRBJ1-1, with D tentatively TRBD1 (5 bases). Trimming cost V 5 bases and J 0 bases, with 16 bases left between them. The CDR3 runs 15 residues. The germline V gene encodes CDR1 DFQATT and CDR2 SNEGSKA (reference sequence). Here the CDR3 DNA reads TGCAGTGCTCCCGGGGGGGGAGGACTGAACACTGAAGCTTTCTTT. It specifies CSAPGGGGLNTEAFF.

This sequence joins TRBV7-2 and TRBJ2-7, with D perhaps matching TRBD2 (7 bases). The CDR3 is 14 residues long. The V gene's germline CDR1 is SGHTA and CDR2 FQGNSA. Trimming cost V 4 bases and J 7 bases, with 17 bases left between them. CDR3: CASSSRRGGVEQYF. Here the CDR3 DNA reads TGTGCCAGCAGCTCAAGGAGGGGGGGAGTTGAGCAGTACTTC. The complete variable domain, with remaining parts taken from reference TRBV7-2 and TRBJ2-7, reads GAGVSQSPSNKVTEKGKDVELRCDPISGHTALYWYRQSLGQGLEFLIYFQGNSAPDKSGLPSDRFSAERTGGSVSTLTIQRTQQEDSAVYLCASSSRRGGVEQYFGPGTRLTVT.

This chain uses TRBV20-1 with TRBJ2-1; 8 nucleotides match TRBD2. The germline V gene encodes CDR1 DFQATT and CDR2 SNEGSKA (reference sequence). The CDR3 loop spans 13 amino acids. Losses at the gene ends were 5 bases for V and 8 bases for J; bases not matched to a gene: 8. The CDR3 protein is CSAPGTSLDEQFF. The CDR3 nucleotides are TGCAGTGCTCCCGGGACTAGTTTGGATGAGCAGTTCTTC.

As DNA, the CDR3 is TGCGCCAGCAGCCAAGATATCGGAGGAGGGGCCTATGAGCAGTTCTTC. It is translated as CASSQDIGGGAYEQFF. V and J are TRBV4-3 and TRBJ2-1; TRBD2 is a possible D gene (6 bases). Trimming shortened V by 0 bases and J by 8 bases, and 17 bases separated the two germline ends. From germline, CDR1 is LGHNA and CDR2 YSLEER. This CDR3 region has 16 residues.

This clonotype was counted only a few times. The chain combines TRBV12-5 with TRBJ2-7; D uncertain. The end of the DNA aligns better with TRBJ2-5, so the J call may be wrong. The CDR3 contains 14 residues. Looked up from germline, CDR1 is LGHNT and CDR2 is FRNRAP. The CDR3 nucleotides read TGTGCTAGTGCCCCGAGTCTCGGAGTGGAGACCCAGTACTTC. Encoded protein: CASAPSLGVETQYF.

The chain recombines TRBV7-2 with TRBJ2-5, with TRBD2 identical over 11 bases. Germline-derived CDR1 and CDR2 are SGHTA and FQGNSA. V lost 4 bases, J lost 5 bases, and 15 bases stayed unmatched. This CDR3 region has 18 residues. The CDR3, as DNA: TGTGCCAGCAGCTGGAAAAGTGGGACTAGCGGTTCCCGGGAGACCCAGTACTTC. Amino acid sequence: CASSWKSGTSGSRETQYF.

CDR3 loop: CASSGTGFGLGGAFF. The CDR3, as DNA: TGTGCCAGCAGCGGAACAGGGTTTGGGCTCGGTGGAGCTTTCTTT. The chain has TRBV11-2 and TRBJ1-1; perhaps TRBD1 as D (6 bases). Trimming removed 5 bases from V and 10 bases from J, with 23 bases in between. The germline V gene has CDR1 SGHAT and CDR2 FQNNGV. The CDR3 is made up of 15 amino acids.

Of note for this clonotype: One end of the junction varies from germline; a read error may be responsible. The chain recombines TRBV9 with TRBJ1-5, with no clear D. From germline, CDR1 is SGDLS and CDR2 YYNGEE. This CDR3 contains 14 residues. The CDR3 bases are TGTGCCAGCGGCGTAGGAGACAGCAATCAGCCCCAGCATTTT. Translating it yields CASGVGDSNQPQHF.

This chain joins TRBV6-5 and TRBJ2-7, with TRBD1 matching 9 bases. The CDR3 sequence is 14 residues long. The junction had 5 bases not matched to a gene; V was cut back by 5 bases and J by 3 bases. The germline V gene has CDR1 MNHEY and CDR2 SVGAGI. CDR3 coding DNA: TGTGCCAGCAGTCTACAGGGGGCGATCTACGAGCAGTACTTC. Translating it yields CASSLQGAIYEQYF.

This chain uses TRBV4-3 with TRBJ1-4; a possible D gene is TRBD1 (5 bases). Germline V gene sequence: CDR1 LGHNA, CDR2 YSLEER. Trimming cost V 4 bases and J 0 bases, with 15 bases left between them. The CDR3 runs 17 residues. The CDR3 DNA follows: TGCGCCAGCAGCCCTTGGGGCTCGGGCGCAACTAATGAAAAACTGTTTTTT. It codes for CASSPWGSGATNEKLFF.

The chain recombines TRBV29-1 with TRBJ2-3, with TRBD2 matching 10 bases. V lost 4 bases, J lost 4 bases, and 2 bases stayed unmatched. CDR1 SQVTM and CDR2 ANQGSEA come from the germline V gene. The CDR3 spans 13 residues. In DNA form, the CDR3 reads TGCAGCGTTGGGCTAGCGGGAGCAGATACGCAGTATTTT. This translates into CSVGLAGADTQYF.

The chain couples TRBV7-2 to TRBJ2-5; D is uncertain. The V and J ends lost 6 bases and 5 bases respectively, with 16 bases between them. Germline V gene lookup returns CDR1 SGHTA and CDR2 FQGNSA. The CDR3 extends over 14 amino acids. The CDR3 sequence is CASSFGFFGETQYF. The CDR3 DNA reads TGTGCCAGCAGTTTCGGGTTTTTTGGGGAGACCCAGTACTTC. Combining the CDR3 with reference TRBV7-2 and TRBJ2-5 gives the whole variable domain GAGVSQSPSNKVTEKGKDVELRCDPISGHTALYWYRQSLGQGLEFLIYFQGNSAPDKSGLPSDRFSAERTGGSVSTLTIQRTQQEDSAVYLCASSFGFFGETQYFGPGTRLLVL.